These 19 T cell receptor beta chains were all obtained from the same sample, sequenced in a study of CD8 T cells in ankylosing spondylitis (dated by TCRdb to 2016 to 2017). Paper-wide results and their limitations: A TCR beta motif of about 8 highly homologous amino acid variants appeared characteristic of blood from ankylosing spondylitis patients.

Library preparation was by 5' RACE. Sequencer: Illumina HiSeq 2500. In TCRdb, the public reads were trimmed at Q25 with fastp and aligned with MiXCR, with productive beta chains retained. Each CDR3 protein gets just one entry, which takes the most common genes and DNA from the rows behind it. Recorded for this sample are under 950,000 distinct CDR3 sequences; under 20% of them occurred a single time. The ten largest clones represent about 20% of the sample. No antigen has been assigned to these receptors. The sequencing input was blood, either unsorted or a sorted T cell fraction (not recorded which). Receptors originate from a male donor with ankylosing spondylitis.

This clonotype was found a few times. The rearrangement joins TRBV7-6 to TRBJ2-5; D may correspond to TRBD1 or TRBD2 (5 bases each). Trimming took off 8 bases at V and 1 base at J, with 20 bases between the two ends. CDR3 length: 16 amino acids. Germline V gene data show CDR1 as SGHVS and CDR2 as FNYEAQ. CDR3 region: CASSPRGAWGQETQYF. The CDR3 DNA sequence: TGTGCCAGCTCACCCCGAGGGGCCTGGGGCCAAGAGACCCAGTACTTC.

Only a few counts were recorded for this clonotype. The CDR3 bases are TGTGCCACCAGCAGAGAGGTTGAGGGTGAAGCTTTCTTT. As protein: CATSREVEGEAFF. This chain joins TRBV15 and TRBJ1-1; unclear D gene. Germline CDR1 is LNHNV and CDR2 is YYDKDF (reference sequence). V was trimmed by 0 bases and J by 7 bases, leaving 9 bases between them. This CDR3 has 13 amino acids.

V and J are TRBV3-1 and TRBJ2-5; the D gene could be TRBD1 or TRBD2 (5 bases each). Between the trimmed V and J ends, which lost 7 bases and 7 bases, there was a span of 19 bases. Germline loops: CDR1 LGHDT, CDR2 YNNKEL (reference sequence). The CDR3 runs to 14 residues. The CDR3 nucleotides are TGTGCCAGCACCTTCGGGACCGATCCGGGGACCCAGTACTTC. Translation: CASTFGTDPGTQYF.

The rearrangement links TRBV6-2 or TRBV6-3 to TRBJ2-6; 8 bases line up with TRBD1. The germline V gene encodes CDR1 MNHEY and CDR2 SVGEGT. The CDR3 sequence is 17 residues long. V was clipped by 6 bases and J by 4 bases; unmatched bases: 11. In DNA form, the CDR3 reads TGTGCCAGCAGCCAGTCTCAGGGGGCGCTGGGGGCCAACGTCCTGACTTTC. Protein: CASSQSQGALGANVLTF.

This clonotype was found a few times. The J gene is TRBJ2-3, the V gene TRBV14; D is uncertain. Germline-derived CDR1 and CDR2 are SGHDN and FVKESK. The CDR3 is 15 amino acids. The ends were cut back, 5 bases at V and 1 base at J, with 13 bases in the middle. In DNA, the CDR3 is TGTGCCAGCAGCTCCTCAGACACGGGCACAGATACGCAGTATTTT. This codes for CASSSSDTGTDTQYF.

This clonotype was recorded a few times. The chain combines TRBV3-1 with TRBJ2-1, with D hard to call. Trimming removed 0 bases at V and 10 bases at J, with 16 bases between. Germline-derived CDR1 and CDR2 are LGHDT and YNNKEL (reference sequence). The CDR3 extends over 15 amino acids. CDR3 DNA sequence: TGTGCCAGCAGCCAAGAATGGACGTACCTCACCGAGCAGTTCTTC. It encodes CASSQEWTYLTEQFF.

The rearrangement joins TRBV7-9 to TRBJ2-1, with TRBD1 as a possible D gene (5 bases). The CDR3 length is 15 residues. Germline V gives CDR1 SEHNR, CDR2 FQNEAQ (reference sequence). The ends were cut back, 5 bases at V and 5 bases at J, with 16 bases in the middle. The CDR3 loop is CASSLTGPRDNEQFF. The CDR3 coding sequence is TGTGCCAGCAGCCTAACCGGGCCCAGGGACAATGAGCAGTTCTTC.

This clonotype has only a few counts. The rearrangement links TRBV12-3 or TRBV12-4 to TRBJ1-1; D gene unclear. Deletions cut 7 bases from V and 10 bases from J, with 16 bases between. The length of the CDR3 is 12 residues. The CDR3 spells CASTLVNKSAFF. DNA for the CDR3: TGTGCCAGCACTCTGGTCAATAAATCAGCTTTCTTT.

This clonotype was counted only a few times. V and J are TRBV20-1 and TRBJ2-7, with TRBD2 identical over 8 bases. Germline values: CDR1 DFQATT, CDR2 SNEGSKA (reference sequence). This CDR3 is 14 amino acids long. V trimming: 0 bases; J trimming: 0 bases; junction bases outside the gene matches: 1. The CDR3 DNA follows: TGCAGTGCTAGAGATAGCGGGGTCTCCTACGAGCAGTACTTC. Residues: CSARDSGVSYEQYF.

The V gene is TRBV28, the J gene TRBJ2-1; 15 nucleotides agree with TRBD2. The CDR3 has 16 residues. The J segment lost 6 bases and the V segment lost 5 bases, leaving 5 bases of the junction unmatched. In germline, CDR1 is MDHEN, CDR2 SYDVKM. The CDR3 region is CASSPAGLAGGNEQFF. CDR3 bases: TGTGCCAGCAGTCCCGCGGGACTAGCGGGAGGCAATGAGCAGTTCTTC.

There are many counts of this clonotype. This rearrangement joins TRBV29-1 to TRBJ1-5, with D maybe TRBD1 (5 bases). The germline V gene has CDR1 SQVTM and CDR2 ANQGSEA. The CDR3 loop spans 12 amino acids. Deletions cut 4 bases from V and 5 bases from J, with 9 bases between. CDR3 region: CSVGGGDQPQHF. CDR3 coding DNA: TGCAGCGTTGGTGGGGGAGATCAGCCCCAGCATTTT. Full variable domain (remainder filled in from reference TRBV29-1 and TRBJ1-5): SAVISQKPSRDICQRGTSLTIQCQVDSQVTMMFWYRQQPGQSLTLIATANQGSEATYESGFVIDKFPISRPNLTFSTLTVSNMSPEDSSIYLCSVGGGDQPQHFGDGTRLSIL.

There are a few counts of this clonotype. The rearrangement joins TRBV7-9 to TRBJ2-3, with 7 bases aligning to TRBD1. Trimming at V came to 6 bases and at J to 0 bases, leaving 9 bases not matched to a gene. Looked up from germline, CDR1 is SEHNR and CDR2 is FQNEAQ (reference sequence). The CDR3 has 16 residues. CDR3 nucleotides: TGTGCCAGCAGTACCGGACAGGCTCTCAGCACAGATACGCAGTATTTT. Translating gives CASSTGQALSTDTQYF.

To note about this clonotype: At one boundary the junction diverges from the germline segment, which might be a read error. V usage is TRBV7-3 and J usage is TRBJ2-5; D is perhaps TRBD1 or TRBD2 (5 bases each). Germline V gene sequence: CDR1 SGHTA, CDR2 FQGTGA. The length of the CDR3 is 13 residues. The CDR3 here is CASSPAGGETQYF. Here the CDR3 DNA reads TGCGCCAGCAGCCCTGCTGGGGGAGAGACCCAGTACTTC.

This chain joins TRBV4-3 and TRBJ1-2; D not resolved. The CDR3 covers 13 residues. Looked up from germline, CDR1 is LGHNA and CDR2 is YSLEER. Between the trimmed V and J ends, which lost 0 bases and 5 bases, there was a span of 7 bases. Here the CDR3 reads CASSQDPLYGYTF. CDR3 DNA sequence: TGCGCCAGCAGCCAAGATCCCCTTTATGGCTACACCTTC.

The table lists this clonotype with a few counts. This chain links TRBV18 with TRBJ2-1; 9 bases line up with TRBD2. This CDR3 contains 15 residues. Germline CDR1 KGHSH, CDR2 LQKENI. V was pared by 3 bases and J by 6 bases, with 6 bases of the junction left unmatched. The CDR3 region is CASSPPSGTLNEQFF. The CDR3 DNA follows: TGTGCCAGCTCACCGCCTAGCGGGACTCTCAATGAGCAGTTCTTC.

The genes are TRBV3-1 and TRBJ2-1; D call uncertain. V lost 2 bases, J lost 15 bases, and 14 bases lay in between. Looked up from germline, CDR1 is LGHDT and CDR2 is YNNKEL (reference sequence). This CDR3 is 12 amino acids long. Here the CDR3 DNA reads TGTGCCAGCAGCCAATGGGCAGACTTCTTGTTCTTC. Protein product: CASSQWADFLFF.

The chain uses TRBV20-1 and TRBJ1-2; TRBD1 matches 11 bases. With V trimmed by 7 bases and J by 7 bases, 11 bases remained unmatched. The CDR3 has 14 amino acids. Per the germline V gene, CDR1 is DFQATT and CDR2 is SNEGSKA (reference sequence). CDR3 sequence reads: CSGQDRGRGSGYTF. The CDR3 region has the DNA TGCAGTGGACAGGACAGGGGGCGCGGGAGTGGCTACACCTTC.

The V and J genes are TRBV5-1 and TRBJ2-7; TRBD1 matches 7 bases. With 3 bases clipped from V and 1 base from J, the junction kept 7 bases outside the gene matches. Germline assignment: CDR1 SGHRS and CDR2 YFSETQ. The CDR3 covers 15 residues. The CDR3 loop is CASSYGTALSYEQYF. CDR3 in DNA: TGCGCCAGCAGCTACGGGACAGCGTTATCCTACGAGCAGTACTTC.

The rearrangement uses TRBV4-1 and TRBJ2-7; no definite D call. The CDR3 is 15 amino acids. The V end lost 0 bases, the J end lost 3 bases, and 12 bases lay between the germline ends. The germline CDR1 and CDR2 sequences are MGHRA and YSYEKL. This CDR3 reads CASSQDPTLGYEQYF. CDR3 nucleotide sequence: TGCGCCAGCAGCCAAGATCCGACATTAGGCTACGAGCAGTACTTC.